What follows describes a single T cell receptor beta chain. The antigen is undetermined. PCR employed 60 Vbeta and 13 Jbeta primers. Produced via immunoSEQ multiplex PCR; TCRdb's table is partial and in-frame only. The top ten hold around 4.2% of the sample, which has around 110,000 clones, 65% to 90% seen once. This entry belongs to a study of cytomegalovirus exposure and HLA in healthy donors. The CDR3 length is 13 residues. Germline V CDR1 and CDR2: MNHEY, SMNVEV (reference sequence). Trimming removed 4 bases from V and 6 bases from J, with 10 bases in between. The study's findings and limits: In a later analysis, a genetic analysis reported fewer productive-TCR N-insertions in an Asian-associated ancestry cluster than the cohort average.

The receptor comes from a woman younger than 45 in good health and CMV-seronegative. The specimen sequenced was PBMCs. J is TRBJ1-5 and V is TRBV27; no firm D call. The chain's CDR3 is CASSSPTGQPQHF. CDR3 DNA: TGTGCCAGCAGTTCCCCGACGGGTCAGCCCCAGCATTTT.